The 27 T cell receptor beta chains in this list originate from one sample, sequenced in a study of T cell responses to AZD1222 COVID-19 vaccine. Clones were sequenced by immunoSEQ multiplex PCR, and TCRdb holds only the in-frame ones, with some missing. The sample yields approximately 64,000 clones, 75% to 95% seen once. The sample here was peripheral blood, taken 28 days after the second dose of the MenACWY control vaccine. Receptor source: an adult who received the MenACWY meningococcal vaccine as a control.

J is TRBJ2-2 and V is TRBV11-3; TRBD1 or TRBD2 may be the D gene (5 bases each). This CDR3 has 16 amino acids. CDR1 is SGHNT, CDR2 YENEEA, per germline. V lost 8 bases, J lost 6 bases, and 22 bases lay in between. CDR3 nucleotides: TGTGCCAGCTCCGAGGGGTGGACCGAAGCGGCCGGGGAGCTGTTTTTT. Amino acids: CASSEGWTEAAGELFF.

The chain has TRBV21-1 and TRBJ1-1. TRBV21-1 is classified as a pseudogene. The CDR3 extends over 11 amino acids. The CDR3 region has the DNA TGTGCCAACCCATGGGGAACTGAAGCTTTCTTT. This gives the protein CANPWGTEAFF.

The chain joins TRBV4-1 to TRBJ2-5; 8 bases are shared with TRBD2. V lost 1 base, J lost 2 bases, and 6 bases stayed unmatched. The CDR3 contains 16 residues. CDR1 and CDR2 from the germline V gene are MGHRA and YSYEKL. CDR3 bases: TGCGCCAGCAGCCAAGCGAGCGGGGGTTTTCAAGAGACCCAGTACTTC. Amino acids: CASSQASGGFQETQYF.

The V call is TRBV10-3, the J call TRBJ1-4; the D gene is possibly TRBD1 (5 bases). V lost 9 bases, J lost 11 bases, and 13 bases lay in between. This CDR3 comprises 11 residues. Germline V gives CDR1 ENHRY, CDR2 SYGVKD. CDR3 protein: CAISPGGKLFF. The DNA of the CDR3 is TGTGCCATTTCACCCGGGGGGAAACTGTTTTTT.

The chain uses TRBV30 and TRBJ2-3; tentatively, D is TRBD2 (5 bases). The CDR3 runs to 16 residues. The V gene's germline CDR1 is GTSNPN and CDR2 SVGIG (reference sequence). V was clipped by 3 bases and J by 2 bases, with 18 bases between them. The CDR3 DNA reads TGTGCCTGGAGCGGCTCGGGGAATGGCTTCACAGATACGCAGTATTTT. Its protein is CAWSGSGNGFTDTQYF. The variable domain in full, completed from reference TRBV30 and TRBJ2-3, reads SQTIHQWPATLVQPVGSPLSLECTVEGTSNPNLYWYRQAAGRGLQLLFYSVGIGQISSEVPQNLSASRPQDRQFILSSKKLLLSDSGFYLCAWSGSGNGFTDTQYFGPGTRLTVL.

The rearrangement joins TRBV20-1 to TRBJ2-1; possibly TRBD1 for D (6 bases). The CDR3 extends over 11 amino acids. Trimming pared 6 bases from V and 7 bases from J, leaving 10 bases between. Germline CDR1 reads DFQATT; CDR2 reads SNEGSKA (reference sequence). The CDR3 here is CSADSRNEQFF. The CDR3 region has the DNA TGCAGTGCGGACAGTAGGAATGAGCAGTTCTTC.

The chain combines TRBV12-5 with TRBJ2-1; 10 bases line up with TRBD2. Germline assignment: CDR1 LGHNT and CDR2 FRNRAP. The CDR3 sequence is 14 residues long. Trimming cost V 9 bases and J 8 bases; bases outside gene matches: 10. The chain's CDR3 is CASTIAGGIDEQFF. DNA for the CDR3: TGTGCTAGCACCATAGCGGGAGGCATTGATGAGCAGTTCTTC.

The V gene is TRBV27, the J gene TRBJ2-1; D is unclear. V lost 5 bases, J lost 8 bases, and 13 bases lay in between. This CDR3 spans 13 amino acids. Germline V gene lookup returns CDR1 MNHEY and CDR2 SMNVEV (reference sequence). The CDR3 sequence is CASSTTDWDEQFF. CDR3 coding DNA: TGTGCCAGCAGTACCACCGACTGGGATGAGCAGTTCTTC.

The V call is TRBV28, the J call TRBJ1-1; D might be TRBD1 (5 bases). CDR1 is MDHEN and CDR2 is SYDVKM in the germline V gene. Between the trimmed V and J ends, which lost 6 bases and 1 base, there was a span of 21 bases. The CDR3 consists of 17 residues. The CDR3 loop is CASSLFGYAQENTEAFF. The CDR3, as DNA: TGTGCCAGCAGCCTATTTGGGTATGCACAGGAGAACACTGAAGCTTTCTTT. The variable domain in full, with the rest retrieved from reference TRBV28 and TRBJ1-1, is DVKVTQSSRYLVKRTGEKVFLECVQDMDHENMFWYRQDPGLGLRLIYFSYDVKMKEKGDIPEGYSVSREKKERFSLILESASTNQTSMYLCASSLFGYAQENTEAFFGQGTRLTVV.

This clone turned up a few times. This chain joins TRBV5-1 and TRBJ1-5; the match to TRBD1 covers 9 bases. J lost 4 bases, V lost 4 bases, and 3 bases had no gene match. The CDR3 runs 14 residues. The germline V gene has CDR1 SGHRS and CDR2 YFSETQ. The CDR3 coding sequence is TGCGCCAGCAGCGCCGGGACAGGGAATCAGCCCCAGCATTTT. Its translation is CASSAGTGNQPQHF.

This CDR3 reads CASSPQVRETQYF. The CDR3, as DNA: TGTGCCAGCTCACCACAAGTAAGGGAGACCCAGTACTTC. V and J are TRBV18 and TRBJ2-5; D is undetermined. V lost 1 base to trimming and J lost 5 bases, with 8 bases between them. Germline V gives CDR1 KGHSH, CDR2 LQKENI. The CDR3 contains 13 residues.

The chain combines TRBV6-2 or TRBV6-3 with TRBJ2-2, with TRBD2 matching over 15 bases. J lost 7 bases, V lost 4 bases, and 10 bases had no gene match. Germline-derived CDR1 and CDR2 are MNHEY and SVGEGT. The CDR3 consists of 18 residues. This CDR3 is CASSLATGTSGGIGELFF. In DNA form, the CDR3 reads TGTGCCAGCAGTTTGGCCACCGGGACTAGCGGGGGGATCGGGGAGCTGTTTTTT.

In regard to this clone: The junction does not match germline at one end; this may be a read error. The chain combines TRBV3-1 (or the pseudogene TRBV3-2) with TRBJ1-2; D unclear. The V gene's germline CDR1 is LGHDT and CDR2 YNNKEL (reference sequence). The CDR3 totals 13 residues. The CDR3 protein is CASSQGFATDHGF. CDR3 nucleotide sequence: TGTGCCAGCAGCCAAGGGTTTGCGACGGACCACGGGTTC.

The chain combines TRBV3-1 (or the pseudogene TRBV3-2) with TRBJ1-1; weak D call: TRBD1 (5 bases). V was trimmed by 1 base and J by 6 bases, leaving 12 bases between them. Germline CDR1 LGHDT, CDR2 YNNKEL (reference sequence). The CDR3 length is 14 residues. CDR3: CASSQVEGAPEAFF. In nucleotides, the CDR3 is TGTGCCAGCAGCCAAGTGGAAGGGGCCCCTGAAGCTTTCTTT.

V gene TRBV7-9 combines with J gene TRBJ1-2; D not resolved. Germline V gene lookup returns CDR1 SEHNR and CDR2 FQNEAQ (reference sequence). V gave up 1 base and J gave up 7 bases, with 16 bases separating them. The CDR3 sequence is 15 residues long. The chain's CDR3 is CASSLDSPGKFGYTF. In nucleotides, the CDR3 is TGTGCCAGCAGCTTAGATTCGCCAGGCAAGTTTGGCTACACCTTC. Filled out from reference TRBV7-9 and TRBJ1-2, the complete variable domain reads DTGVSQNPRHKITKRGQNVTFRCDPISEHNRLYWYRQTLGQGPEFLTYFQNEAQLEKSRLLSDRFSAERPKGSFSTLEIQRTEQGDSAMYLCASSLDSPGKFGYTFGSGTRLTVV.

The CDR3 bases are TGTGCCAGCAGCTTAGTTTGGGACGGGTATGAAGCTTTCTTT. It encodes CASSLVWDGYEAFF. J is TRBJ1-1 and V is TRBV7-2; TRBD1 is a possible D gene (5 bases). Trimming stripped 1 base from V and 7 bases from J, with 13 bases between. From germline, CDR1 is SGHTA and CDR2 FQGNSA. CDR3 length: 14 amino acids.

V and J are TRBV7-9 and TRBJ1-5; 10 bases fit TRBD1. Losses at the gene ends were 5 bases for V and 5 bases for J; bases not matched to a gene: 6. This CDR3 region has 15 residues. Germline V gene data show CDR1 as SEHNR and CDR2 as FQNEAQ (reference sequence). CDR3 in amino acids: CASSAGTGAYQPQHF. CDR3 coding DNA: TGTGCCAGCAGCGCAGGGACAGGGGCCTATCAGCCCCAGCATTTT.

This chain connects TRBV27 to TRBJ1-3, with 12 bases matching TRBD1. V lost 6 bases, J lost 6 bases, and 6 bases stayed unmatched. Germline CDR1 MNHEY, CDR2 SMNVEV (reference sequence). CDR3 length: 15 residues. The CDR3 region is CASRGAGQGANTIYF. For the CDR3, the DNA is TGTGCCAGCAGGGGAGCGGGACAGGGGGCAAACACCATATATTTT.

This rearrangement joins TRBV10-2 to TRBJ1-1, with D unclear. This CDR3 spans 13 amino acids. The germline V gene has CDR1 WSHSY and CDR2 SAAADI. The V gene lost 0 bases and the J gene lost 5 bases, with 7 bases spanning the gap. CDR3 in amino acids: CASSESGRTEAFF. The CDR3 DNA reads TGCGCCAGCAGTGAGTCCGGGAGGACTGAAGCTTTCTTT.

This clone has more than one count but fewer than ten. The chain couples TRBV6-5 to TRBJ2-2, with 7 bases lining up with TRBD1. V gave up 6 bases and J gave up 6 bases; unmatched junction bases: 10. This CDR3 has 15 amino acids. Germline V gene sequence: CDR1 MNHEY, CDR2 SVGAGI. Written as DNA, the CDR3 is TGTGCCAGCAGGAGGGGGCGCGCTCGAGCCGGGGAGCTGTTTTTT. Its translation: CASRRGRARAGELFF.

J is TRBJ2-2 and V is TRBV4-2, with 8 positions matching TRBD2. This CDR3 comprises 17 residues. Germline V CDR1 and CDR2: LGHNA, YNFKEQ. Unmatched junction bases numbered 3, after V lost 0 bases and J lost 0 bases. The CDR3 DNA reads as TGTGCCAGCAGCCAAGAGGAACTAGCGGCGAACACCGGGGAGCTGTTTTTT. It codes for CASSQEELAANTGELFF.

The genes are TRBV5-1 and TRBJ2-1, with TRBD2 identical over 8 bases. Per germline, CDR1 SGHRS and CDR2 YFSETQ. CDR3 size: 17 residues. V trimming: 0 bases; J trimming: 6 bases; junction bases outside the gene matches: 11. The CDR3 here is CASSLEGAGAIGNEQFF. The CDR3 bases are TGCGCCAGCAGCTTGGAAGGAGCGGGGGCCATAGGCAATGAGCAGTTCTTC.

The genes are TRBV3-1 (or the pseudogene TRBV3-2) and TRBJ2-1; weak D call: TRBD2 (6 bases). The CDR3 has 15 residues. Germline lookup yields CDR1 LGHDT and CDR2 YNNKEL (reference sequence). V shed 4 bases and J shed 0 bases, with 10 bases lying between them. The DNA for the CDR3 is TGTGCCAGCAGCCCGGGACTCAGCTCCTACAATGAGCAGTTCTTC. Protein: CASSPGLSSYNEQFF.

This clone was recorded a few times. The rearrangement joins TRBV15 to TRBJ1-5; D may be TRBD1 (6 bases). Germline V gives CDR1 LNHNV, CDR2 YYDKDF (reference sequence). The CDR3 contains 15 residues. The V end was cut by 3 bases, the J end by 5 bases, with 14 bases between. DNA for the CDR3: TGTGCCACCAGCAGCGGGCGGGGGGCTTATCAGCCCCAGCATTTT. Residues: CATSSGRGAYQPQHF.

The chain couples TRBV10-3 to TRBJ1-5, with D unresolved. V lost 0 bases and J 1 base, leaving 7 bases between the germline ends. CDR1 is ENHRY, CDR2 SYGVKD, per germline. The CDR3 totals 15 residues. CDR3 amino acids: CAISESIGSNQPQHF. CDR3 DNA sequence: TGTGCCATCAGTGAGTCGATCGGGAGCAATCAGCCCCAGCATTTT.

The chain uses TRBV28 and TRBJ1-2; a weak D match, TRBD1 (5 bases). This CDR3 is 13 amino acids long. Germline V lookup: CDR1 MDHEN, CDR2 SYDVKM. Trimming stripped 4 bases from V and 4 bases from J, with 10 bases between. CDR3 coding DNA: TGTGCCAGCAGTTATAATCAGGGCTATGGCTACACCTTC. Amino acids: CASSYNQGYGYTF.

This clone was seen more than once but under ten times. The rearrangement uses TRBV6-6 and TRBJ1-5, with D tentatively TRBD1 (5 bases). Looked up from germline, CDR1 is MNHNY and CDR2 is SVGAGI (reference sequence). This CDR3 spans 18 amino acids. Trimming removed 5 bases at V and 6 bases at J, with 26 bases between. The CDR3 DNA follows: TGTGCCAGCAGTGGATCAAAATCCCGGGACCCCCGGGTTCAGCCCCAGCATTTT. Its protein is CASSGSKSRDPRVQPQHF.